Below are 24 T cell receptor beta chains sequenced from a single sample in a study of vaccination effects on CD4 cells after COVID-19. For these receptors, no antigen is known. Sequencing used immunoSEQ multiplex PCR; TCRdb keeps in-frame clones, though not all of them. The profile covers over 25,000 clones, with about 70% appearing a single time and over 9.5% taken by the ten largest. Antigen-specific CD4+ T cells expanded by the ViraFEST assay with viral peptide pools were then sequenced. Investigators separated out CD4+ T cells once around nine days of culture had passed. People in the vaccine group had not been infected with SARS-CoV-2 before, and their nucleocapsid antibodies were negative. Sequencing used CD4+ T cells from PBMCs cultured with SARS-CoV-2 spike peptides, obtained before COVID-19 vaccination. These receptors were collected from a human donor who received a COVID-19 vaccine.

This clone was seen a few times. The chain recombines TRBV6-1 with TRBJ2-2, with TRBD2 matching over 12 bases. Germline lookup yields CDR1 MNHNS and CDR2 SASEGT. Trimming took 2 bases from V and 6 from J; bases not matched to a gene: 1. The CDR3 totals 15 residues. CDR3 sequence (DNA): TGTGCCAGCAGTGAACTAGCGGGGGGGCCCGGGGAGCTGTTTTTT. It translates to CASSELAGGPGELFF.

The V call is TRBV7-2, the J call TRBJ1-2, with D unclear. V was pared by 1 base and J by 2 bases, with 11 bases between. Per germline, CDR1 SGHTA and CDR2 FQGNSA. The CDR3 is 15 residues long. The CDR3 protein is CASSLVGNPNYGYTF. DNA for the CDR3: TGTGCCAGCAGCTTAGTGGGGAACCCAAACTATGGCTACACCTTC.

The count of this clone is one. V usage is TRBV4-1 and J usage is TRBJ1-1; D gene uncertain. V was cut by 0 bases and J by 1 base, with 6 bases left in between. This CDR3 has 14 residues. Germline V gene data show CDR1 as MGHRA and CDR2 as YSYEKL. The CDR3 sequence: CASSQDPQNTEAFF. CDR3 DNA sequence: TGCGCCAGCAGCCAAGATCCGCAGAACACTGAAGCTTTCTTT.

J is TRBJ2-1 and V is TRBV6-5; 14 bases match TRBD2. The J segment lost 9 bases and the V segment lost 6 bases, leaving 7 bases of the junction unmatched. Germline V gene data show CDR1 as MNHEY and CDR2 as SVGAGI. The CDR3 runs 15 residues. This CDR3 reads CASRTGLAGEIEQFF. The CDR3 nucleotides are TGTGCCAGCAGGACGGGACTAGCGGGAGAGATTGAGCAGTTCTTC.

The table lists this clone with a few counts. The chain carries TRBV28 and TRBJ1-1, with D tentatively TRBD1 (5 bases). The germline CDR1 and CDR2 sequences are MDHEN and SYDVKM. V was clipped by 5 bases and J by 5 bases, with 24 bases between them. The CDR3 is 17 residues long. The CDR3: CASSIIAGHGRKTEAFF. CDR3 coding DNA: TGTGCCAGCAGTATTATTGCAGGGCACGGTAGAAAAACTGAAGCTTTCTTT.

This chain uses TRBV2 with TRBJ1-2; 9 bases are a match to TRBD1. V lost 5 bases, J lost 6 bases, and 4 bases stayed unmatched. This CDR3 comprises 13 residues. The germline CDR1 and CDR2 sequences are SNHLY and FYNNEI. The CDR3 region is CASSKDRGDGYTF. CDR3 coding DNA: TGTGCCAGCAGTAAGGACAGGGGTGATGGCTACACCTTC.

The chain couples TRBV27 to TRBJ2-2; TRBD1 matches 7 bases. CDR1 is MNHEY, CDR2 SMNVEV, per germline (reference sequence). J gave up 0 bases and V 7 bases, and 2 bases lay outside the gene matches. The CDR3 covers 14 residues. This CDR3 reads CASKGAPNTGELFF. In DNA form, the CDR3 reads TGTGCCAGCAAGGGGGCCCCGAACACCGGGGAGCTGTTTTTT.

The chain couples TRBV10-2 to TRBJ2-1, with TRBD1 as a possible D gene (5 bases). CDR3 size: 17 residues. CDR1 and CDR2 (germline): WSHSY, SAAADI. Deletions cut 0 bases from V and 5 bases from J, with 17 bases between. For the CDR3, the DNA is TGCGCCAGCAGTGAGTCGAAACCCCTCGTCAGGGACAATGAGCAGTTCTTC. Translating it yields CASSESKPLVRDNEQFF.

The rearrangement links TRBV9 to TRBJ2-2; the match to TRBD1 covers 9 bases. The CDR3 is 16 residues long. The V segment lost 5 bases and the J segment 1 base; nucleotides outside the gene matches: 6. In germline, CDR1 is SGDLS, CDR2 YYNGEE. CDR3 region: CASSQRTGENTGELFF. DNA for the CDR3: TGTGCCAGCAGTCAAAGGACAGGGGAGAACACCGGGGAGCTGTTTTTT. The full variable domain, rest sourced from reference TRBV9 and TRBJ2-2, is DSGVTQTPKHLITATGQRVTLRCSPRSGDLSVYWYQQSLDQGLQFLIQYYNGEERAKGNILERFSAQQFPDLHSELNLSSLELGDSALYFCASSQRTGENTGELFFGEGSRLTVL.

This clone was observed a few times. V gene TRBV7-9 combines with J gene TRBJ2-7; 8 bases align to TRBD2. The V segment lost 4 bases and the J segment 5 bases; nucleotides outside the gene matches: 7. Germline CDR1 SEHNR, CDR2 FQNEAQ (reference sequence). The CDR3 is made up of 14 amino acids. The DNA of the CDR3 is TGTGCCAGCAGCTGGGAGCGGGAGATTGACGAGCAGTACTTC. Its protein is CASSWEREIDEQYF.

The table lists this clone with a few counts. This chain connects TRBV29-1 to TRBJ2-2; 10 bases map to TRBD1. CDR1 SQVTM and CDR2 ANQGSEA come from the germline V gene. This CDR3 is built from 14 residues. V lost 3 bases, J lost 7 bases, and 5 bases stayed unmatched. The CDR3, as DNA: TGCAGCGTTGATACCGGGACAGGGGTCGGGGAGCTGTTTTTT. Translation: CSVDTGTGVGELFF.

The gene calls are TRBV6-5 and TRBJ2-7, with D perhaps matching TRBD1 (6 bases). Trimming shortened V by 5 bases and J by 3 bases, and 14 bases separated the two germline ends. This CDR3 region has 14 residues. Germline-derived CDR1 and CDR2 are MNHEY and SVGAGI. The DNA for the CDR3 is TGTGCCAGCAGTCCCCCGGGACACTTCTACGAGCAGTACTTC. Translated, it gives CASSPPGHFYEQYF.

The chain couples TRBV2 to TRBJ1-3, with D uncertain. V was pared by 6 bases and J by 2 bases, with 14 bases between. CDR1 SNHLY and CDR2 FYNNEI come from the germline V gene. This CDR3 has 15 residues. CDR3 DNA sequence: TGTGCCAGCAGAGGACGGAGACTACCTGGAAACACCATATATTTT. This sequence encodes CASRGRRLPGNTIYF.

This clone came up a few times. The V gene is TRBV27, the J gene TRBJ1-6; 10 positions agree with TRBD1. Trimming cost V 5 bases and J 10 bases; bases outside gene matches: 8. The CDR3 extends over 15 amino acids. Germline CDR1 reads MNHEY; CDR2 reads SMNVEV (reference sequence). The CDR3 DNA sequence: TGTGCCAGCAGTCCTCTGGGGACAGGGGTCTCACCCCTCCACTTT. It codes for CASSPLGTGVSPLHF.

In this sample, this clone turned up a few times. Other DNA sequences in the same sample also yield this CDR3. This chain's CDR3 is CASSSGQGAFF. Here the CDR3 DNA reads TGTGCCAGCAGTTCAGGACAGGGAGCTTTCTTT. The rearrangement uses TRBV12-3 or TRBV12-4 and TRBJ1-1; 8 positions agree with TRBD1. The CDR3 covers 11 residues. V was clipped by 4 bases and J by 10 bases; unmatched bases: 2.

The CDR3: CASSQVLGRAHTDTQYF. For the CDR3, the DNA is TGCGCCAGCAGCCAAGTATTAGGGCGGGCCCACACAGATACGCAGTATTTT. The rearrangement uses TRBV4-1 and TRBJ2-3, with D possibly matching TRBD2 (5 bases). The CDR3 loop spans 17 amino acids. V lost 1 base and J 2 bases, leaving 16 bases between the germline ends. Per germline, CDR1 MGHRA and CDR2 YSYEKL.

Here the CDR3 DNA reads TGTGCCAGCAGCAAGAGTGACACTGAAGCTTTCTTT. The encoded protein is CASSKSDTEAFF. This chain joins TRBV21-1 and TRBJ1-1. TRBV21-1 is tagged as a pseudogene. The CDR3 is made up of 12 amino acids.

This clone was found a few times. The rearrangement joins TRBV2 to TRBJ2-1; 11 bases map to TRBD2. Trimming cost V 4 bases and J 15 bases; bases outside gene matches: 14. This CDR3 has 15 amino acids. Germline values: CDR1 SNHLY, CDR2 FYNNEI. The CDR3 region has the DNA TGTGCCAGCAGTGGATTAGCGGGAGGGCGGTCTTCTGGGTTCTTC. Its protein is CASSGLAGGRSSGFF.

This clone has more than one count but fewer than ten. The chain uses TRBV7-6 and TRBJ2-2; 7 nucleotides line up with TRBD1. The CDR3 covers 14 residues. V trimming: 4 bases; J trimming: 3 bases; junction bases outside the gene matches: 2. Germline loops: CDR1 SGHVS, CDR2 FNYEAQ. This CDR3 reads CASSYTGDTGELFF. The CDR3 nucleotides are TGTGCCAGCAGCTACACAGGGGACACCGGGGAGCTGTTTTTT.

This clone is classed as medium-sized (0.01 to 0.1%). The chain is built from TRBV2 and TRBJ2-7; 8 bases agree with TRBD2. The ends lost 1 base at V and 3 bases at J; junction bases unmatched: 8. The CDR3 is made up of 16 amino acids. Germline V gene data show CDR1 as SNHLY and CDR2 as FYNNEI. The CDR3 nucleotides read TGTGCCAGCAGTGAAGGTTCGGGGGGGCTTGACTACGAGCAGTACTTC. Its protein product is CASSEGSGGLDYEQYF. Drawing the rest from reference TRBV2 and TRBJ2-7, the complete variable domain is EPEVTQTPSHQVTQMGQEVILRCVPISNHLYFYWYRQILGQKVEFLVSFYNNEISEKSEIFDDQFSVERPDGSNFTLKIRSTKLEDSAMYFCASSEGSGGLDYEQYFGPGTRLTVT.

V gene TRBV6-5 combines with J gene TRBJ2-1; TRBD2 matches at 11 bases. The V gene's germline CDR1 is MNHEY and CDR2 SVGAGI. V shed 10 bases and J 3 bases; nucleotides not matched to a gene: 5. The CDR3 extends over 14 amino acids. The CDR3 protein is CATSSGGRYNEQFF. As DNA, the CDR3 is TGTGCCACTTCTAGCGGGGGGCGCTACAATGAGCAGTTCTTC.

In the case of this clone: One end of the junction does not line up with germline, which may come from a read error. This chain uses TRBV6-5 with TRBJ1-4; the D is unclear. This CDR3 contains 15 residues. Germline V lookup: CDR1 MNHEY, CDR2 SVGAGI. In nucleotides, the CDR3 is TGTGCCAGCAGCTACTCGGGGAACACGGGGGAAAAACTGTTTTTT. This gives the protein CASSYSGNTGEKLFF.

This chain links TRBV5-3 with TRBJ1-6; 7 bases are a match to TRBD1. TRBV5-3 is an open reading frame, and its role is uncertain. V lost 5 bases, J lost 8 bases, and 7 bases stayed unmatched. This CDR3 spans 14 amino acids. The CDR3 protein is CARSQQGSHSPLHF. CDR3 in DNA: TGTGCCAGAAGTCAACAGGGGTCCCATTCACCCCTCCACTTT.

This chain joins TRBV10-2 and TRBJ2-7; 10 nucleotides align to TRBD1. Germline V CDR1 and CDR2: WSHSY, SAAADI. V shed 6 bases and J 3 bases; nucleotides not matched to a gene: 5. The CDR3 is made up of 14 amino acids. CDR3 sequence reads: CASSPGQGSYEQYF. The CDR3 DNA reads as TGCGCCAGCAGCCCGGGACAGGGGAGCTACGAGCAGTACTTC.